This T cell receptor beta chain was profiled in a study of T cells after yellow fever vaccination. General observations from the study: The secondary response was weaker, and its peak arrived faster, on day 5 versus 15. FACS-sorted repertoires could contain abundant clonotypes contaminating from the bulk population. Most primary-vaccination clones reappeared after the booster (approximately 95% CD4, about 87% CD8).

The length of the CDR3 is 16 residues. V was shortened by 6 bases and J by 3 bases, with 17 bases between the two germline ends. Germline V gene sequence: CDR1 LNHDA, CDR2 SQIVND (reference sequence). With regard to this clonotype: Antigen specificity is unknown.

5'RACE template switching added a universal primer site and UMIs to TCR cDNA. TCRdb reprocessed the 5' RACE reads with MiXCR, giving one entry per CDR3 protein. The sample carries a few hundred thousand distinct CDR3 sequences, about 7% recorded once. The receptor was derived from a young man who received the YFV17D yellow fever vaccine. This chain uses TRBV19 with TRBJ2-2; D not resolved. Here the sequenced sample was CD4+ T cells sorted from PBMCs, taken 15 days after the yellow fever booster vaccination. The CDR3 nucleotides are TGTGCCAGTAGGCTCCCTTGGCCGCGAGACACCGGGGAGCTGTTTTTT. It is translated as CASRLPWPRDTGELFF.